These 18 T cell receptor beta chains were sequenced from one sample in a study of blood T cell repertoires in COVID-19. TCRdb's copy holds only in-frame clones and misses some; the assay was immunoSEQ multiplex PCR. In the table there are fewer than 400,000 clones, around 86% of which are singletons. Sequencing input: PBMCs or T cells enriched from blood (not recorded which). The receptors derive from a man aged 55 to 69 who had recovered from COVID-19.

The chain has TRBV4-1 and TRBJ2-1; 10 bases are a match to TRBD2. J was trimmed by 8 bases and V by 1 base; bases with no gene match: 8. In germline, CDR1 is MGHRA, CDR2 YSYEKL. This CDR3 region has 16 residues. The CDR3 protein is CASSQGASGRGDEQFF. In DNA, the CDR3 is TGCGCCAGCAGCCAAGGAGCTAGCGGGAGAGGCGATGAGCAGTTCTTC.

The chain recombines TRBV5-1 with TRBJ1-6, with D maybe TRBD1 (6 bases). The CDR3 runs 15 residues. Germline-derived CDR1 and CDR2 are SGHRS and YFSETQ. V dropped 2 bases and J dropped 7 bases, with 13 bases sitting between them. The CDR3 DNA is TGCGCCAGCAGCTTAATCGGACAGCTAAATTCACCCCTCCACTTT. It yields the protein CASSLIGQLNSPLHF.

This rearrangement joins TRBV2 to TRBJ2-1; 9 bases line up with TRBD2. The CDR3 loop spans 15 amino acids. Germline V gives CDR1 SNHLY, CDR2 FYNNEI. V lost 8 bases, J lost 4 bases, and 9 bases stayed unmatched. The CDR3 coding sequence is TGTGCCAGCGGGAAATGGACTAGCGCTTACAATGAGCAGTTCTTC. It encodes CASGKWTSAYNEQFF.

V usage is TRBV18 and J usage is TRBJ2-2, with D tentatively TRBD1 (6 bases). The CDR3 totals 16 residues. V was clipped by 2 bases and J by 0 bases, with 10 bases between them. Germline loops: CDR1 KGHSH, CDR2 LQKENI. The CDR3 spells CASSPYTGTNTGELFF. The CDR3 nucleotides read TGTGCCAGCTCACCATATACAGGGACGAACACCGGGGAGCTGTTTTTT.

V is TRBV19 and J is TRBJ1-1; TRBD1 matches 10 bases. CDR1 LNHDA and CDR2 SQIVND come from the germline V gene (reference sequence). This CDR3 is 14 amino acids long. V shed 7 bases and J 6 bases; nucleotides not matched to a gene: 8. The CDR3 DNA follows: TGTGCCAGTAAAGACAGGGGGCGCGTTTCTGAAGCTTTCTTT. This gives the protein CASKDRGRVSEAFF.

The rearrangement uses TRBV3-1 (or the pseudogene TRBV3-2) and TRBJ2-1; TRBD2 matches 8 bases. The germline CDR1 and CDR2 sequences are LGHDT and YNNKEL (reference sequence). The CDR3 runs 15 residues. J was trimmed by 1 base and V by 5 bases; bases with no gene match: 4. The CDR3 spells CASSWTSNSYNEQFF. Written as DNA, the CDR3 is TGTGCCAGCAGCTGGACTAGCAATTCCTACAATGAGCAGTTCTTC.

V is TRBV19 and J is TRBJ2-7, with 8 positions matching TRBD1. Losses at the gene ends were 5 bases for V and 7 bases for J; bases not matched to a gene: 10. The CDR3 has 14 amino acids. The germline V gene has CDR1 LNHDA and CDR2 SQIVND (reference sequence). The CDR3 is CASSPRGQGSEQYF. The CDR3 DNA follows: TGTGCCAGTAGTCCCCGAGGACAGGGCAGTGAGCAGTACTTC.

This clone was observed once. This chain uses TRBV6-4 with TRBJ1-1; maybe TRBD1 (6 bases). The CDR3 is made up of 14 amino acids. V shed 6 bases and J shed 4 bases, with 15 bases lying between them. Germline CDR1 is MRHNA and CDR2 is SNTAGT. In DNA form, the CDR3 reads TGTGCCAGCAGCCCCGGACAGTCGGGCACTGAAGCTTTCTTT. Its protein product is CASSPGQSGTEAFF.

The sample holds a few counts of this clone. The J gene is TRBJ2-7, the V gene TRBV5-8, with 12 bases identical to TRBD2. The junction had 9 bases not matched to a gene; V was cut back by 4 bases and J by 7 bases. Looked up from germline, CDR1 is SGHTS and CDR2 is YDEGEE. The CDR3 totals 15 residues. The CDR3 bases are TGTGCCAGCAGCGGGAGGACTAGCGGGATACGAGAGCAGTACTTC. It codes for CASSGRTSGIREQYF.

The J gene is TRBJ1-1, the V gene TRBV5-5; D is unclear. Trimming took 6 bases from V and 0 from J, leaving 15 bases between them. CDR1 SGHKS and CDR2 YYEKEE come from the germline V gene (reference sequence). This CDR3 is 15 amino acids long. CDR3 loop: CASTTGYLMNTEAFF. The CDR3 DNA follows: TGTGCCAGCACCACGGGGTATCTCATGAACACTGAAGCTTTCTTT.

This chain uses TRBV5-1 with TRBJ2-2; tentatively, D is TRBD1 (5 bases). From germline, CDR1 is SGHRS and CDR2 YFSETQ. CDR3 length: 15 residues. Trimming shortened V by 4 bases and J by 5 bases, and 15 bases separated the two germline ends. The CDR3 loop reads CASSVGTGRTGELFF. The CDR3 nucleotides read TGCGCCAGCAGCGTGGGTACAGGTCGAACCGGGGAGCTGTTTTTT. The full variable domain, with the rest looked up from reference TRBV5-1 and TRBJ2-2, is KAGVTQTPRYLIKTRGQQVTLSCSPISGHRSVSWYQQTPGQGLQFLFEYFSETQRNKGNFPGRFSGRQFSNSRSEMNVSTLELGDSALYLCASSVGTGRTGELFFGEGSRLTVL.

This chain joins TRBV5-1 and TRBJ1-1; D gene unclear. The V end lost 5 bases, the J end lost 5 bases, and 22 bases lay between the germline ends. The CDR3 consists of 16 residues. Per the germline V gene, CDR1 is SGHRS and CDR2 is YFSETQ. In DNA, the CDR3 is TGCGCCAGCAGAGTAGCGAATGAAATTGGTGGGACTGAAGCTTTCTTT. Translating gives CASRVANEIGGTEAFF. Filled out from reference TRBV5-1 and TRBJ1-1, the complete variable domain reads KAGVTQTPRYLIKTRGQQVTLSCSPISGHRSVSWYQQTPGQGLQFLFEYFSETQRNKGNFPGRFSGRQFSNSRSEMNVSTLELGDSALYLCASRVANEIGGTEAFFGQGTRLTVV.

With regard to this clone: Other DNA sequences from this sample encode an identical CDR3 as well. This sequence joins TRBV6-5 and TRBJ1-5, with D uncertain. The CDR3 contains 14 residues. V was clipped by 5 bases and J by 3 bases, with 11 bases between them. CDR1 MNHEY and CDR2 SVGAGI come from the germline V gene. The CDR3 bases are TGTGCCAGCAGTCCGGGATTAGACAATCAGCCCCAGCATTTT. Translated: CASSPGLDNQPQHF.

The chain joins TRBV29-1 to TRBJ1-2; D perhaps matches TRBD1 (5 bases). Trimming took 6 bases from V and 4 from J, leaving 18 bases between them. CDR3 length: 14 residues. Germline V CDR1 and CDR2: SQVTM, ANQGSEA. Here the CDR3 reads CSVRPGGTGYGYTF. CDR3 nucleotides: TGCAGCGTGCGCCCGGGGGGGACGGGCTATGGCTACACCTTC.

The rearrangement links TRBV24-1 to TRBJ2-2; 8 bases align to TRBD1. V lost 3 bases to trimming and J lost 5 bases; unmatched junction nucleotides: 10. Per the germline V gene, CDR1 is KGHDR and CDR2 is SFDVKD. CDR3 length: 17 amino acids. CDR3 residues: CATSDPTGTGRTGELFF. In DNA form, the CDR3 reads TGTGCCACCAGTGATCCGACCGGGACAGGAAGAACCGGGGAGCTGTTTTTT.

CDR3 region: CASSPSTGMNEQYF. CDR3 DNA: TGTGCCAGCTCACCTTCGACAGGGATGAACGAGCAGTACTTC. The V call is TRBV18, the J call TRBJ2-7; TRBD1 aligns across 7 bases. V shed 3 bases and J 5 bases; nucleotides not matched to a gene: 7. Looked up from germline, CDR1 is KGHSH and CDR2 is LQKENI. This CDR3 has 14 residues.

This clone has just one count. This chain joins TRBV3-1 (or the pseudogene TRBV3-2) and TRBJ2-7; D unresolved. Germline CDR1 reads LGHDT; CDR2 reads YNNKEL (reference sequence). This CDR3 comprises 14 residues. V lost 1 base to trimming and J lost 0 bases, with 7 bases between them. The CDR3 DNA reads as TGTGCCAGCAGCCAAGGTAGCTTCTCCTACGAGCAGTACTTC. Amino acids: CASSQGSFSYEQYF.

This clone has only one observation. The chain uses TRBV19 and TRBJ2-2; TRBD1 matches 12 bases. Germline trimming cut 4 bases from V and 4 bases from J; bases unmatched to any gene: 7. CDR1 and CDR2 from the germline V gene are LNHDA and SQIVND (reference sequence). CDR3 length: 17 amino acids. This chain's CDR3 is CASSTLPGQGATGELFF. The CDR3 DNA is TGTGCCAGTAGTACCCTCCCGGGACAGGGGGCCACCGGGGAGCTGTTTTTT.